These 27 T cell receptor beta chains were all obtained from the same sample, sequenced in a study of early T cells in non-severe SARS-CoV-2 infection. TCRdb re-called the 5' RACE reads with MiXCR, one entry per CDR3 protein. The sample shows over 50,000 distinct CDR3 sequences, around an eighth of them seen only once. The sample was whole blood. Source of these receptors: an adult who was a healthcare worker with PCR-confirmed SARS-CoV-2 infection or an uninfected control (not recorded which).

The chain couples TRBV18 to TRBJ2-3, with D uncertain. Looked up from germline, CDR1 is KGHSH and CDR2 is LQKENI. CDR3 length: 15 residues. V lost 0 bases to trimming and J lost 5 bases, with 12 bases between them. CDR3 DNA: TGTGCCAGCTCACCACCTGGTGACTCCATAGATACGCAGTATTTT. It translates to CASSPPGDSIDTQYF.

This clonotype was found many times. The chain is built from TRBV21-1 and TRBJ2-7; the D call in the table, TRBD2, was not verified against the DNA. TRBV21-1 is termed a pseudogene. The CDR3 is made up of 15 amino acids. CDR3 protein: CATNLGGRKLYEQYF. The CDR3, as DNA: TGTGCCACGAACCTGGGGGGGAGGAAACTCTACGAGCAGTACTTC.

This clonotype was recorded many times. The V and J genes are TRBV19 and TRBJ2-2; a weak D match, TRBD1 (6 bases). The germline CDR1 and CDR2 sequences are LNHDA and SQIVND (reference sequence). Trimming removed 4 bases at V and 2 bases at J, with 14 bases between. There are 16 residues in the CDR3. The DNA of the CDR3 is TGTGCCAGTAGTAGCATGGACAGATTCAACACCGGGGAGCTGTTTTTT. Translated: CASSSMDRFNTGELFF.

This clonotype was seen a few times. V gene TRBV7-3 combines with J gene TRBJ2-2, with 8 bases aligning to TRBD2. With V trimmed by 0 bases and J by 7 bases, 19 bases remained unmatched. CDR1 SGHTA and CDR2 FQGTGA come from the germline V gene. The CDR3 loop spans 20 amino acids. The DNA of the CDR3 is TGTGCCAGCAGCTTAACGGCGGGGGGTCCTACACCGGCCCGGGGCGGGGAGCTGTTTTTT. As protein: CASSLTAGGPTPARGGELFF.

This clonotype appeared a few times. The chain couples TRBV30 to TRBJ1-5; D remains unclear. The V end was cut by 2 bases, the J end by 4 bases, with 9 bases between. Per germline, CDR1 GTSNPN and CDR2 SVGIG (reference sequence). This CDR3 region has 13 residues. In DNA, the CDR3 is TGTGCCTGGAGTCCCTCTATTAATCAGCCCCAGCATTTT. Translation: CAWSPSINQPQHF.

J is TRBJ2-3 and V is TRBV29-1; D may match TRBD1 or TRBD2 (5 bases each). Looked up from germline, CDR1 is SQVTM and CDR2 is ANQGSEA. Trimming removed 7 bases from V and 2 bases from J, with 16 bases in between. This CDR3 is built from 14 residues. The CDR3 protein is CSASDSGPTDTQYF. The CDR3 bases are TGCAGCGCCTCAGACAGCGGCCCCACAGATACGCAGTATTTT.

This clonotype has only a few counts. J is TRBJ2-7 and V is TRBV5-6; D is ambiguous. This CDR3 has 9 residues. Trimming took 5 bases from V and 6 from J, leaving 3 bases between them. CDR1 is SGHDT and CDR2 is YYEEEE in the germline V gene. CDR3 nucleotides: TGTGCCAGCAGGTGCGAGCAGTACTTC. Translation: CASRCEQYF.

This clonotype showed up just a few times. The germline gene is not matched at one end of the junction; a read error may be the cause. DNA for the CDR3: TGTGCCACCAGTGATCCGGGAGGGGTAGGATCCTTCAATGAGCAGTTCTTC. Amino acids: CATSDPGGVGSFNEQFF. The rearrangement links TRBV24-1 to TRBJ2-1, with 8 bases lining up with TRBD2. CDR3 length: 17 residues. Looked up from germline, CDR1 is KGHDR and CDR2 is SFDVKD.

This clonotype was counted ten times or more. The V call is TRBV5-6, the J call TRBJ1-1, with 9 bases lining up with TRBD1. The junction had 10 bases not matched to a gene; V was cut back by 3 bases and J by 7 bases. The CDR3 runs to 15 residues. The V gene's germline CDR1 is SGHDT and CDR2 YYEEEE. In DNA form, the CDR3 reads TGTGCCAGCAGCTCGAACAGGGGGCAATTTGGTGAAGCTTTCTTT. Amino acids: CASSSNRGQFGEAFF.

This clonotype was seen many times. This chain connects TRBV19 to TRBJ2-5; D may match TRBD1 or TRBD2 (5 bases each). V was cut by 1 base and J by 5 bases, with 23 bases left in between. The length of the CDR3 is 18 residues. Germline CDR1 reads LNHDA; CDR2 reads SQIVND (reference sequence). This CDR3 is CASSIGRITGPGTETQYF. CDR3 coding DNA: TGTGCCAGTAGTATAGGGCGAATAACGGGACCGGGGACGGAGACCCAGTACTTC.

This clonotype was seen a handful of times. The chain joins TRBV15 to TRBJ2-3, with 10 bases fitting TRBD2. The V gene's germline CDR1 is LNHNV and CDR2 YYDKDF (reference sequence). The trim removed 0 bases at V and 6 bases at J, leaving 9 bases unmatched. This CDR3 spans 17 amino acids. CDR3: CATSRDLSGGARDTQYF. The CDR3 DNA is TGTGCCACCAGCAGAGATCTAAGCGGGGGGGCAAGGGATACGCAGTATTTT.

This chain uses TRBV5-1 with TRBJ2-3, with D possibly TRBD2 on 5 matching bases. This CDR3 is built from 16 residues. The ends were cut back, 3 bases at V and 1 base at J, with 15 bases in the middle. Germline assignment: CDR1 SGHRS and CDR2 YFSETQ. CDR3 coding DNA: TGCGCCAGCAGCTCCCTAGCAGCTGGAGGCACAGATACGCAGTATTTT. Its translation is CASSSLAAGGTDTQYF.

This clonotype came up many times. The rearrangement uses TRBV12-3 or TRBV12-4 and TRBJ1-6; a possible D gene is TRBD1 (5 bases). CDR3 length equals 12 residues. Trimming pared 6 bases from V and 10 bases from J, leaving 10 bases between. The CDR3, as DNA: TGTGCCAGCAGATTAAAGGGGTCACCCCTCCACTTT. Its protein product is CASRLKGSPLHF.

This clonotype came up many times. The chain recombines TRBV28 with TRBJ2-5, with D hard to call. The V gene lost 8 bases and the J gene lost 6 bases, with 16 bases spanning the gap. This CDR3 spans 13 amino acids. Germline V CDR1 and CDR2: MDHEN, SYDVKM. CDR3 nucleotide sequence: TGTGCCAGCGGTCAGGTCGGGTCAAAGACCCAGTACTTC. Protein sequence: CASGQVGSKTQYF. Based on the CDR3 plus reference TRBV28 and TRBJ2-5, the full variable domain is DVKVTQSSRYLVKRTGEKVFLECVQDMDHENMFWYRQDPGLGLRLIYFSYDVKMKEKGDIPEGYSVSREKKERFSLILESASTNQTSMYLCASGQVGSKTQYFGPGTRLLVL.

Many counts were recorded for this clonotype. The chain has TRBV4-1 and TRBJ1-3, with TRBD1 as a possible D gene (5 bases). Trimming shortened V by 0 bases and J by 2 bases, and 11 bases separated the two germline ends. CDR1 is MGHRA and CDR2 is YSYEKL in the germline V gene. The CDR3 is made up of 16 amino acids. CDR3 sequence: CASSQESGNAGNTIYF. CDR3 coding DNA: TGCGCCAGCAGCCAAGAATCAGGGAACGCTGGAAACACCATATATTTT.

Ten or more counts support this clonotype. The chain recombines TRBV3-1 with TRBJ2-7, with 7 bases identical to TRBD2. V trimming: 3 bases; J trimming: 6 bases; junction bases outside the gene matches: 8. Germline V CDR1 and CDR2: LGHDT, YNNKEL (reference sequence). This CDR3 region has 14 residues. DNA of the CDR3: TGTGCCAGCAGCCAGAGGAGTTGGGGGGGCGAGCAGTACTTC. This gives the protein CASSQRSWGGEQYF.

V usage is TRBV15 and J usage is TRBJ2-7; TRBD1 matches at 8 bases. This CDR3 is built from 15 residues. Germline assignment: CDR1 LNHNV and CDR2 YYDKDF (reference sequence). V shed 4 bases and J 2 bases; nucleotides not matched to a gene: 7. The CDR3 nucleotides are TGTGCCACCAGCACTCTGGACAGGGCCCCCTACGAGCAGTACTTC. Protein: CATSTLDRAPYEQYF.

The chain has TRBV6-5 and TRBJ2-2; 7 bases align to TRBD1. The V gene's germline CDR1 is MNHEY and CDR2 SVGAGI. CDR3 length: 15 amino acids. V lost 2 bases to trimming and J lost 4 bases; unmatched junction nucleotides: 4. The CDR3 region has the DNA TGTGCCAGCAGTTACAGGGGGCGAGTCACCGGGGAGCTGTTTTTT. It specifies CASSYRGRVTGELFF.

This chain uses TRBV29-1 with TRBJ2-2; TRBD1 agrees at 8 bases. V lost 3 bases and J lost 3; bases outside the gene matches: 0. The germline V gene has CDR1 SQVTM and CDR2 ANQGSEA. This CDR3 comprises 13 residues. The CDR3 here is CSVDRGHTGELFF. The CDR3 region has the DNA TGCAGCGTTGACAGGGGGCACACCGGGGAGCTGTTTTTT.

V and J are TRBV2 and TRBJ1-1; D is possibly TRBD1 (5 bases). Germline CDR1 SNHLY, CDR2 FYNNEI. This CDR3 comprises 13 residues. Trimming removed 5 bases at V and 9 bases at J, with 16 bases between. For the CDR3, the DNA is TGTGCCAGCAGTACCCGGGACTCCGTAAAAGCTTTCTTT. This encodes CASSTRDSVKAFF.

V and J are TRBV7-9 and TRBJ2-1, with 9 nucleotides matching TRBD2. Germline lookup yields CDR1 SEHNR and CDR2 FQNEAQ (reference sequence). The CDR3 totals 13 residues. The V gene end was trimmed by 8 bases and the J gene end by 9 bases; junction bases not matched to a gene: 8. CDR3 amino acids: CASVVAGVSEQFF. As DNA, the CDR3 is TGTGCCAGCGTAGTAGCGGGGGTGAGTGAGCAGTTCTTC.

This clonotype appeared many times. The CDR3 DNA sequence: TGTGCCAGCAGCCAAGAGGGAAGCGGCTCTAGAGTCTATAGCAATCAGCCCCAGCATTTT. Translating it yields CASSQEGSGSRVYSNQPQHF. The J gene is TRBJ1-5, the V gene TRBV3-1; D is uncertain. This CDR3 region has 20 residues. Germline loops: CDR1 LGHDT, CDR2 YNNKEL (reference sequence). Trimming shortened V by 0 bases and J by 0 bases, and 21 bases separated the two germline ends.

This clonotype was counted at least ten times. This chain links TRBV12-3 or TRBV12-4 with TRBJ1-2; possibly TRBD1 for D (5 bases). The V gene lost 1 base and the J gene lost 6 bases, with 9 bases spanning the gap. The CDR3 totals 13 residues. The CDR3 sequence: CASSLVLGDGYTF. Here the CDR3 DNA reads TGTGCCAGCAGTTTAGTCCTGGGGGATGGCTACACCTTC.

This clonotype was counted ten times or more. The J gene is TRBJ1-1, the V gene TRBV12-3 or TRBV12-4; D call uncertain. Trimming left V 3 bases short and J 2 bases short, with 10 bases between. CDR3 length equals 14 residues. The CDR3 nucleotides read TGTGCCAGCAGTTTGCGGGTGGTAAACACTGAAGCTTTCTTT. This translates into CASSLRVVNTEAFF.

This clonotype was counted many times. The chain uses TRBV12-3 or TRBV12-4 and TRBJ1-1; D call uncertain. Trimming left V 10 bases short and J 1 base short, with 10 bases between. The CDR3 consists of 12 residues. The CDR3 region is CATRRENTEAFF. CDR3 DNA: TGTGCCACGCGACGGGAGAACACTGAAGCTTTCTTT.

This clonotype was recorded many times. The chain combines TRBV27 with TRBJ2-3; D remains ambiguous. The CDR3 is 16 amino acids. Germline V gene lookup returns CDR1 MNHEY and CDR2 SMNVEV (reference sequence). Trimming left V 2 bases short and J 7 bases short, with 19 bases between. CDR3 sequence: CASSLGVAPPLYTQYF. As DNA, the CDR3 is TGTGCCAGCAGTTTAGGCGTGGCCCCCCCTCTTTATACGCAGTATTTT.

This clonotype has a handful of counts. The gene calls are TRBV5-4 and TRBJ2-6; D is ambiguous. The V end lost 0 bases, the J end lost 1 base, and 5 bases lay between the germline ends. CDR3 length: 15 residues. Per the germline V gene, CDR1 is SGHNT and CDR2 is YYREEE (reference sequence). For the CDR3, the DNA is TGTGCCAGCAGCTTGGCCGGGTCTGGGGCCAACGTCCTGACTTTC. This codes for CASSLAGSGANVLTF.